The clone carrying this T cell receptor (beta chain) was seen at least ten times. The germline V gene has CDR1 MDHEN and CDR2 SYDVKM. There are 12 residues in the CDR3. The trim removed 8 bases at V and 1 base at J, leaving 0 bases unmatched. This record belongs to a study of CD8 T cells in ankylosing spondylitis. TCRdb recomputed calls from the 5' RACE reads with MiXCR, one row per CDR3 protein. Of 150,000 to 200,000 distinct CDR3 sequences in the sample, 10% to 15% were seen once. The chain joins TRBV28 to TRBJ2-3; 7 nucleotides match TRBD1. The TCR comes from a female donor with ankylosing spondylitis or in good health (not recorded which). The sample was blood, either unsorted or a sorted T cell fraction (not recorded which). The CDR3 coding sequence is TGTGCCAGCGGACAGGGCACAGATACGCAGTATTTT. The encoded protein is CASGQGTDTQYF. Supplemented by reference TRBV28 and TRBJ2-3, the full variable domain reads DVKVTQSSRYLVKRTGEKVFLECVQDMDHENMFWYRQDPGLGLRLIYFSYDVKMKEKGDIPEGYSVSREKKERFSLILESASTNQTSMYLCASGQGTDTQYFGPGTRLTVL.